The clone carrying this T cell receptor beta chain was found a few times. Its antigen is undetermined. Library preparation (for TCRbeta) was performed with unique molecular identifiers. TCRdb reprocessed the PCR reads with MiXCR, giving one entry per CDR3 protein. Of 800,000 to 1,000,000 distinct CDR3 sequences listed, around 30% were seen once; the top ten hold roughly 30%. This CDR3 region has 15 residues. Trimming shortened V by 1 base and J by 6 bases, and 16 bases separated the two germline ends. Per the germline V gene, CDR1 is SGDLS and CDR2 is YYNGEE. This entry belongs to a study of T-cell reconstitution after alpha-beta-depleted transplantation in children. Study-wide results and caveats: At day 60, the high TCRbeta diversity found in some patients originated from recipient T cells and thymic progenitors that had survived. A year post-transplant, T-cell counts and diversity derived mostly from newly produced T cells.

The TCR sequence derives from a boy younger than two who had a stem cell transplant for SCID, so the T cells may come from the graft donor. Material: PBMCs, mostly from graft donor cells, obtained 360 days after TCRalphabeta/CD19-depleted stem cell transplant. The rearrangement links TRBV9 to TRBJ1-1, with D maybe TRBD1 (5 bases). The CDR3, as DNA: TGTGCCAGCAGCGTATCTCCGGGACGCGAGGCTGAAGCTTTCTTT. Translation: CASSVSPGREAEAFF. Full variable domain (outside the CDR3, taken from reference TRBV9 and TRBJ1-1): DSGVTQTPKHLITATGQRVTLRCSPRSGDLSVYWYQQSLDQGLQFLIQYYNGEERAKGNILERFSAQQFPDLHSELNLSSLELGDSALYFCASSVSPGREAEAFFGQGTRLTVV.